This T cell receptor (beta chain) was recorded in a study of blood T cells in healthy people across ages. Study-wide points: For the donors, CMV status was unknown and possibly confounded expanded clonotype changes. Significant beta diversity loss was already apparent by age roughly 44, declining roughly linearly.

It was with a sample-barcoded 5' primer and a J-beta primer mix that a second PCR of roughly 7 to 11 cycles was run. TCRdb re-analysed the 5' RACE reads in MiXCR, keeping a single row per CDR3 protein. The sample lists hundreds of thousands of distinct CDR3 sequences, under 25% occurring once. Of note for this clonotype: Its specificity is unknown.

Deletions cut 2 bases from V and 9 bases from J, with 9 bases between. The CDR3 has 12 amino acids. CDR1 and CDR2 from the germline V gene are MNHEY and SVGAGI. At least 5 micrograms of total RNA were extracted per sample. V is TRBV6-5 and J is TRBJ2-3, with D hard to call. The sequencing input was blood. The clonotype comes from a man in his 70s in good health. CDR3 region: CASSYRAGTQYF. The CDR3, as DNA: TGTGCCAGCAGTTACAGGGCCGGGACGCAGTATTTT.